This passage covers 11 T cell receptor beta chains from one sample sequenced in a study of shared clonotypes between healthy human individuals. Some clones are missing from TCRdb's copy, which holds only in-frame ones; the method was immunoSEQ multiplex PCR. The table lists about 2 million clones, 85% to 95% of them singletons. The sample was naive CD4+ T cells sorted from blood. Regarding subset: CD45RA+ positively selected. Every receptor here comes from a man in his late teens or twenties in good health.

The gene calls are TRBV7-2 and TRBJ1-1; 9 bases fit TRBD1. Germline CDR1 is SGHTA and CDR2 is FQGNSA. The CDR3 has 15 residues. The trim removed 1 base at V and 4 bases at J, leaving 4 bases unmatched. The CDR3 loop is CASSLVTGGTTEAFF. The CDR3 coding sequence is TGTGCCAGCAGCTTAGTAACAGGGGGCACCACTGAAGCTTTCTTT. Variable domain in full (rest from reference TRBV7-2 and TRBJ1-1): GAGVSQSPSNKVTEKGKDVELRCDPISGHTALYWYRQSLGQGLEFLIYFQGNSAPDKSGLPSDRFSAERTGGSVSTLTIQRTQQEDSAVYLCASSLVTGGTTEAFFGQGTRLTVV.

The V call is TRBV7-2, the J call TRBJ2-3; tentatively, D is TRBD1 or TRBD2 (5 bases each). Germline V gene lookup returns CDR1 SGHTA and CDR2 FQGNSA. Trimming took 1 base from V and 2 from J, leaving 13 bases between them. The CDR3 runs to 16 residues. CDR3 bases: TGTGCCAGCAGCTTAGTGGGACGCATACCCACAGATACGCAGTATTTT. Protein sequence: CASSLVGRIPTDTQYF.

In nucleotides, the CDR3 is TGTGCCCGCACCGGACAGGGCGTTTACGAGCAGTACTTC. Protein sequence: CARTGQGVYEQYF. This chain connects TRBV30 to TRBJ2-7, with 8 bases that match TRBD1. The CDR3 contains 13 residues. Trimming at V came to 8 bases and at J to 4 bases, leaving 10 bases not matched to a gene. The germline V gene has CDR1 GTSNPN and CDR2 SVGIG (reference sequence).

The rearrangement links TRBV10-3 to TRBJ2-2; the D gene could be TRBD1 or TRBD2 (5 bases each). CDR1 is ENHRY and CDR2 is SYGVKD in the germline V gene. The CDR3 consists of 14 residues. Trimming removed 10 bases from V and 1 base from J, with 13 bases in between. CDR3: CATESRGNTGELFF. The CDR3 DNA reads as TGTGCCACCGAGTCGAGGGGGAACACCGGGGAGCTGTTTTTT.

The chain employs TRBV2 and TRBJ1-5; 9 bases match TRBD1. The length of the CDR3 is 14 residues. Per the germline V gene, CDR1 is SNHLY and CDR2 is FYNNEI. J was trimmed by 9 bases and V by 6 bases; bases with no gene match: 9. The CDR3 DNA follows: TGTGCCAGCAGGGGGACAGGGAGGGCCTGGCCCCAGCATTTT. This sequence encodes CASRGTGRAWPQHF.

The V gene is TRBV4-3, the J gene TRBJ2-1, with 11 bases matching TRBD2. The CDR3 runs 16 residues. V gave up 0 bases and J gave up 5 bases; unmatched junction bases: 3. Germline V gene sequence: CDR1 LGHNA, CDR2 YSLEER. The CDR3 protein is CASSQDGGLADNEQFF. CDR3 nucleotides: TGCGCCAGCAGCCAAGATGGGGGACTAGCGGACAATGAGCAGTTCTTC.

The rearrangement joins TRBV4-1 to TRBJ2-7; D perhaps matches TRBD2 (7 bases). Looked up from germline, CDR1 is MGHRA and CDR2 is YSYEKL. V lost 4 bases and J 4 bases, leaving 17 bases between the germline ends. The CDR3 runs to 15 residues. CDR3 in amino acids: CASSRRGGGGYEQYF. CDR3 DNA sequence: TGCGCCAGCAGCCGTAGGGGGGGAGGTGGATACGAGCAGTACTTC.

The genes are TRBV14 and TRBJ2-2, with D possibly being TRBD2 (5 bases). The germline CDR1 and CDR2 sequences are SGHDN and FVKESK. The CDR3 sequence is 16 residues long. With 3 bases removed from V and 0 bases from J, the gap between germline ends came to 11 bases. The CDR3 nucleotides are TGTGCCAGCAGCCACGACGTACTAGCGAACACCGGGGAGCTGTTTTTT. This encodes CASSHDVLANTGELFF.

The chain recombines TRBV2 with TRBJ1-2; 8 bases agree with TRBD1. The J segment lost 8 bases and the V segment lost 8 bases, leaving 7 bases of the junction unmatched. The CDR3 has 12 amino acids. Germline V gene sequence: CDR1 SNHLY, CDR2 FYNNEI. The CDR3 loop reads CASVTGGVGYTF. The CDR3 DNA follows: TGTGCCAGCGTTACAGGGGGGGTCGGCTACACCTTC.

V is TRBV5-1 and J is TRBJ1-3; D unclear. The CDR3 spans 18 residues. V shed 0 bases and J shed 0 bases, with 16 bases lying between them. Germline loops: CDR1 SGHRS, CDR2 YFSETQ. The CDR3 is CASSLGPPGVISGNTIYF. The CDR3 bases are TGCGCCAGCAGCTTGGGGCCCCCGGGAGTGATCTCTGGAAACACCATATATTTT.

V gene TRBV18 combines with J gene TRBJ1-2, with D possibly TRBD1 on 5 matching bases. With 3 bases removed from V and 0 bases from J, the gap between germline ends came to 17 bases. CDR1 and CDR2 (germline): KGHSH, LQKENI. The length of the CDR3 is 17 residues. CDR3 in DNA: TGTGCCAGCTCACCGTCCACTTCCGGGACCGCTAACTATGGCTACACCTTC. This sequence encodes CASSPSTSGTANYGYTF.